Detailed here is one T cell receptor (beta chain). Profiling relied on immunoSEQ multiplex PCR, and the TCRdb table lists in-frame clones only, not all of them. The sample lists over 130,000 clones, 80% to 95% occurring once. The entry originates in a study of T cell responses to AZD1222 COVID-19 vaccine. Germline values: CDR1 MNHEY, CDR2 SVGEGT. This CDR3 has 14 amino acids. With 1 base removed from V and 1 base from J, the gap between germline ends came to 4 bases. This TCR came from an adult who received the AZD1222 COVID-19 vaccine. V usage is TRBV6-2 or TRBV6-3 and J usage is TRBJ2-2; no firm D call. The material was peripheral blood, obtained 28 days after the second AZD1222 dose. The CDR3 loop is CASSYFRNTGELFF. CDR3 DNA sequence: TGTGCCAGCAGTTACTTTAGGAACACCGGGGAGCTGTTTTTT.